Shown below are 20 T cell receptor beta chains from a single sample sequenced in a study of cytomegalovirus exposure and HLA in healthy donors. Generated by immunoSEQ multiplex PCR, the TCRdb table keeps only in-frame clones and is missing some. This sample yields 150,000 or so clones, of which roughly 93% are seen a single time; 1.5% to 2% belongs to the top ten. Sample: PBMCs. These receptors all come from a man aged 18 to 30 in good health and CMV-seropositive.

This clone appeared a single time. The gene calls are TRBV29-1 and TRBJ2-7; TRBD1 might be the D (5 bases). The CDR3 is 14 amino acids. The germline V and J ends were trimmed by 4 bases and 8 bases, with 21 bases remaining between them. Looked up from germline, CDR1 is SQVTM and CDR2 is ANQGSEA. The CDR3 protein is CSVVVPGRVRKQYF. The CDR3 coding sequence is TGCAGCGTTGTAGTGCCGGGCAGGGTCCGAAAGCAGTACTTC.

The CDR3 DNA follows: TGCGCCAGCAGCAAGCCGACTAACACAGATACGCAGTATTTT. It encodes CASSKPTNTDTQYF. The J gene is TRBJ2-3, the V gene TRBV5-1; a weak D match, TRBD2 (5 bases). This CDR3 comprises 14 residues. Germline loops: CDR1 SGHRS, CDR2 YFSETQ. The V and J ends lost 4 bases and 2 bases respectively, with 11 bases between them. The whole variable domain, remainder taken from reference TRBV5-1 and TRBJ2-3, is KAGVTQTPRYLIKTRGQQVTLSCSPISGHRSVSWYQQTPGQGLQFLFEYFSETQRNKGNFPGRFSGRQFSNSRSEMNVSTLELGDSALYLCASSKPTNTDTQYFGPGTRLTVL.

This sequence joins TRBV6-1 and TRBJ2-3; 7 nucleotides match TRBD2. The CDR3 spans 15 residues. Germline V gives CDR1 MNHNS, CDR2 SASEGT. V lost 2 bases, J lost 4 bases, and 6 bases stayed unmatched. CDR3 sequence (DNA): TGTGCCAGCAGTGAACTTGGACTAGGCGCAGATACGCAGTATTTT. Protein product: CASSELGLGADTQYF.

The CDR3: CASSLRRENTGELFF. Here the CDR3 DNA reads TGTGCCAGCAGTTTAAGGCGGGAGAACACCGGGGAGCTGTTTTTT. This sequence joins TRBV27 and TRBJ2-2, with a tentative D call TRBD2 (6 bases). CDR1 MNHEY and CDR2 SMNVEV come from the germline V gene (reference sequence). This CDR3 spans 15 amino acids. V was shortened by 2 bases and J by 1 base, with 8 bases between the two germline ends.

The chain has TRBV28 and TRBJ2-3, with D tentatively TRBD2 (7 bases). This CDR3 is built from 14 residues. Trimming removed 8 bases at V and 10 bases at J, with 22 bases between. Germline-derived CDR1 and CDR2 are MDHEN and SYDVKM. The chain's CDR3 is CASGGANNEWAQYF. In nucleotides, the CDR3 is TGTGCCAGCGGGGGGGCAAACAACGAATGGGCGCAGTATTTT.

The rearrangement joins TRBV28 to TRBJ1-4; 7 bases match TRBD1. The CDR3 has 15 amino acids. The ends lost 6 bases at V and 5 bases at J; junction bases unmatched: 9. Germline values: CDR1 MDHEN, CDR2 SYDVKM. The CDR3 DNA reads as TGTGCCAGCAGAGAAAACAGGGGAAGGAATGAAAAACTGTTTTTT. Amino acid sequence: CASRENRGRNEKLFF.

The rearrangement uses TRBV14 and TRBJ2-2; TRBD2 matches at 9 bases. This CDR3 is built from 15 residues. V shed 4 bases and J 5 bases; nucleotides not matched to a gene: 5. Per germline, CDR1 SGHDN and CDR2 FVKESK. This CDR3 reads CASSRSLAGTGELFF. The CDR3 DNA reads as TGTGCCAGCAGCCGGTCTCTAGCGGGGACCGGGGAGCTGTTTTTT.

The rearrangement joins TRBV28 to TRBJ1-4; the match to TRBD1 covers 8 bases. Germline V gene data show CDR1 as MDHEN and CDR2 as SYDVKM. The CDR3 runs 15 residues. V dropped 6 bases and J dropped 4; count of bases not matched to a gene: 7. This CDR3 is CASSLPGQVNEKLFF. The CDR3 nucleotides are TGTGCCAGCAGCCTACCGGGACAGGTTAATGAAAAACTGTTTTTT.

Here the CDR3 DNA reads TGTGCCAGCAGCCCTGGGACAGGCGGCGTTAATCAGCCCCAGCATTTT. Protein sequence: CASSPGTGGVNQPQHF. The J gene is TRBJ1-5, the V gene TRBV9; TRBD1 matches at 8 bases. The V and J ends lost 4 bases and 4 bases, in that order; junction bases with no gene match: 10. The CDR3 spans 16 residues. Per germline, CDR1 SGDLS and CDR2 YYNGEE.

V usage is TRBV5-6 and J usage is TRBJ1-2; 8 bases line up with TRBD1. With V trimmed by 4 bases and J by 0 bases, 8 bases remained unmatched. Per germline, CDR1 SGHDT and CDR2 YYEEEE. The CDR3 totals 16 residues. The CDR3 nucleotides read TGTGCCAGCAGCCGCGACAGGGGCTCAACTAACTATGGCTACACCTTC. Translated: CASSRDRGSTNYGYTF.

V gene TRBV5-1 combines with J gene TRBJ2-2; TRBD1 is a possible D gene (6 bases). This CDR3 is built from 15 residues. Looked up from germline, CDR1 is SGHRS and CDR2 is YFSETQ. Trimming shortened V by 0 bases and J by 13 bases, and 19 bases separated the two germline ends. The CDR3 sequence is CASSLGTLGGSGLFF. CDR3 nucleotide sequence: TGCGCCAGCAGCTTGGGAACGCTAGGGGGATCGGGGCTGTTTTTT. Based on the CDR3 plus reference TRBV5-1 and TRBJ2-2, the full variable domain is KAGVTQTPRYLIKTRGQQVTLSCSPISGHRSVSWYQQTPGQGLQFLFEYFSETQRNKGNFPGRFSGRQFSNSRSEMNVSTLELGDSALYLCASSLGTLGGSGLFFGEGSRLTVL.

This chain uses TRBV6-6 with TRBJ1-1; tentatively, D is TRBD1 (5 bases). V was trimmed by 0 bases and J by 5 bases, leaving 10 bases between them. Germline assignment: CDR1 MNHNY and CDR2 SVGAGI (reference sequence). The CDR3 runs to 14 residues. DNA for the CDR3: TGTGCCAGCAGTTACTCGATCGGGGGGACTGAAGCTTTCTTT. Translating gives CASSYSIGGTEAFF.

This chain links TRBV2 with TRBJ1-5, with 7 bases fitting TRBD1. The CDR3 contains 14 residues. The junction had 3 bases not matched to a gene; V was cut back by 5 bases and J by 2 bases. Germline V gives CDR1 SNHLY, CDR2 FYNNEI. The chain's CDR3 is CASSRQGGNQPQHF. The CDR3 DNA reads TGTGCCAGCAGTCGACAGGGCGGCAATCAGCCCCAGCATTTT.

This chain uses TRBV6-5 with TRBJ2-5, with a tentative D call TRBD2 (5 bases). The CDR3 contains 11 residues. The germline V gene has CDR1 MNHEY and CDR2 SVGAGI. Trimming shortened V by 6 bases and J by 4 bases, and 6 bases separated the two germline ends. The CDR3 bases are TGTGCCAGCAGCCGGGGAGAGACCCAGTACTTC. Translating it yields CASSRGETQYF.

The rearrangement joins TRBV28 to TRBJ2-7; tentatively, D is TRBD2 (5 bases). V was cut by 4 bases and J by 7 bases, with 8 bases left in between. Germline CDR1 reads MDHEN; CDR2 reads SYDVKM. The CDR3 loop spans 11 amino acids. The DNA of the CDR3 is TGTGCCAGCAGTTCCTGGGAGGAGCAGTACTTC. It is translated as CASSSWEEQYF.

The CDR3 region has the DNA TGTGCCAGTAGGGGGCTCGGGAGCAATCAGCCCCAGCATTTT. As protein: CASRGLGSNQPQHF. This chain uses TRBV19 with TRBJ1-5; TRBD1 is a possible D gene (5 bases). CDR1 LNHDA and CDR2 SQIVND come from the germline V gene (reference sequence). The germline V and J ends were trimmed by 6 bases and 1 base, with 10 bases remaining between them. The CDR3 has 14 residues.

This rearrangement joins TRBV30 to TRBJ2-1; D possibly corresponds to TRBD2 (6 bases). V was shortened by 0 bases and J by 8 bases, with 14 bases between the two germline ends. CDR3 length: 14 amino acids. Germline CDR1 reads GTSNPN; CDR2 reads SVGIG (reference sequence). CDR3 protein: CAWSVSGGFDEQFF. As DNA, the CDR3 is TGTGCCTGGAGTGTAAGTGGGGGGTTCGATGAGCAGTTCTTC.

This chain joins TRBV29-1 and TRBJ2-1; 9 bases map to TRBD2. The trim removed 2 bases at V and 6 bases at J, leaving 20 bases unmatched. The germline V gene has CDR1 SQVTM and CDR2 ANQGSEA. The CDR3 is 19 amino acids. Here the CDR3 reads CSVEPTPLLAGVEGNEQFF. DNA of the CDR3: TGCAGCGTTGAACCTACGCCACTCTTAGCGGGAGTAGAGGGCAATGAGCAGTTCTTC.

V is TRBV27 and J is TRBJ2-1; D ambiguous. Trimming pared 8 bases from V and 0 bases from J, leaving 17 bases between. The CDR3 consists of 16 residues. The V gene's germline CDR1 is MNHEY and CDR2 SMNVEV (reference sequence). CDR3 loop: CASGLVGPSSYNEQFF. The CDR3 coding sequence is TGTGCCAGCGGTCTCGTGGGCCCCAGCTCCTACAATGAGCAGTTCTTC.

The CDR3 loop is CASSLKDSFYNEQFF. The CDR3 DNA sequence: TGCGCCAGCAGCTTAAAGGACAGCTTCTACAATGAGCAGTTCTTC. This chain links TRBV5-1 with TRBJ2-1; D may be TRBD1 (6 bases). Deletions cut 2 bases from V and 3 bases from J, with 12 bases between. Germline V lookup: CDR1 SGHRS, CDR2 YFSETQ. This CDR3 contains 15 residues.